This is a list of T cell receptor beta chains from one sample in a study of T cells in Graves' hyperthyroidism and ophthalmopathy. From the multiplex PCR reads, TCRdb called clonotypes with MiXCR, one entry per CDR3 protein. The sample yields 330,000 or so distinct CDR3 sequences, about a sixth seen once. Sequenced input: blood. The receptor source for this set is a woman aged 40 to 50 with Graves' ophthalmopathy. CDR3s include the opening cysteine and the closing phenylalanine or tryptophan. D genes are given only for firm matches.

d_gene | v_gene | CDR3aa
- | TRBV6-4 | CASSSNGSSDEQSF
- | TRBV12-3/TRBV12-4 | CASRRGGGETQYF
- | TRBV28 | CASSLGVFPYEQYF
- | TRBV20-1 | CSARDGLSSYEQYF
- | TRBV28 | CASSFEDSLGWTEAFF
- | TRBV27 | CASSPRWGDYTEAFF
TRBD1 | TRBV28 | CASREGTGGNQPQHF
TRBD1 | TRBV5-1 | CASSLGDRSSYEQYF
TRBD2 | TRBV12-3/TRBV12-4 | CASSSSLAGGPREQFF
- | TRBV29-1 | CSVGEGNTIYF
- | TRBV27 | CASSLRQETSPLHF
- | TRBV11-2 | CASSLVFGSSTDTQYF
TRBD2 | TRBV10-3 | CAIKTSGEETQYF
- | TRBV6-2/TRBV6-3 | CASSPRRTNYGYTF
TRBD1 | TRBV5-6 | CASSQRDRPTKGDGYTF
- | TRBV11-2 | CASSLGYFRVPSLGKYF
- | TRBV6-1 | CASSEVGRTTEAFF
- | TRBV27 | CASSFEQASYEQYF
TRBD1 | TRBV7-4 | CASSLYRSVSGGLRGANVLTF
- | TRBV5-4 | CASSKGTTNTGELFF
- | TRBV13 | CASSSTTWGHETQYF
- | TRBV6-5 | CASSYLGQNYGYTF
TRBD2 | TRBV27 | CASSATSGRGDEQYF
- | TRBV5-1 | CASRVQASRGNTEAFF
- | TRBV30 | CAWSRTGPSEAFF
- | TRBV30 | CAWSLRSSTGELFF
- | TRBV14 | CASSQGLPNTGELFF
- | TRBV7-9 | CASSLGWEVDTEAFF